The next 20 T cell receptor beta chains were all read from a single sample in a study of T cells in Graves' hyperthyroidism and ophthalmopathy. Regions amplified from RNA transcripts were the TCR beta CDR3 regions. TCR CDR3 regions were first amplified by RT-PCR with HTBI primers. TCRdb itself ran the multiplex PCR reads through MiXCR, one entry per CDR3 protein. The repertoire has 690,000 or so distinct CDR3 sequences, over 15% of them found once; the top ten carry 16%. Material for sequencing was blood. These receptors were taken from a woman in her fifties or sixties with Graves' hyperthyroidism that later progressed to Graves' ophthalmopathy.

To note about this clonotype: This clone may be a read error of a much larger clone one base away. This rearrangement joins TRBV12-3 or TRBV12-4 to TRBJ1-4, with D possibly matching TRBD1 (5 bases). CDR3 size: 14 residues. The germline V and J ends were trimmed by 3 bases and 7 bases, with 12 bases remaining between them. The CDR3 DNA follows: TGTGCCAGCAGTTTCGGGACGGTTAGTGAAAAACTGTTTTTT. Its translation is CASSFGTVSEKLFF.

For this clonotype: A much bigger clone sits one base away, suggesting this may be a read error. This chain uses TRBV13 with TRBJ2-1, with 7 bases fitting TRBD2. Germline CDR1 and CDR2: PRHDT and FYEKMQ (reference sequence). The J segment lost 7 bases and the V segment lost 2 bases, leaving 5 bases of the junction unmatched. The CDR3 is 14 amino acids. This CDR3 reads CASSLSPAGNEQFF. CDR3 in DNA: TGTGCCAGCAGCTTAAGCCCAGCGGGGAATGAGCAGTTCTTC.

This sequence joins TRBV5-1 and TRBJ1-2; D ambiguous. V dropped 6 bases and J dropped 3 bases, with 9 bases sitting between them. The CDR3 totals 12 residues. CDR1 is SGHRS and CDR2 is YFSETQ in the germline V gene. CDR3 sequence reads: CASTLRDYGYTF. CDR3 nucleotides: TGCGCCAGCACTTTGAGGGACTATGGCTACACCTTC.

The chain couples TRBV20-1 to TRBJ2-5, with a tentative D call TRBD1 (5 bases). This CDR3 region has 14 residues. The germline V and J ends were trimmed by 5 bases and 4 bases, with 17 bases remaining between them. Germline lookup yields CDR1 DFQATT and CDR2 SNEGSKA (reference sequence). Written as DNA, the CDR3 is TGCAGTGCTCCCCCGACAGTCCGCGGAGAGACCCAGTACTTC. It encodes CSAPPTVRGETQYF.

This clonotype was seen at least ten times. The rearrangement links TRBV20-1 to TRBJ2-5, with D possibly being TRBD2 (5 bases). The CDR3 runs to 13 residues. The ends were cut back, 3 bases at V and 3 bases at J, with 11 bases in the middle. The germline CDR1 and CDR2 sequences are DFQATT and SNEGSKA (reference sequence). This CDR3 reads CSARSEVKETQYF. The CDR3 bases are TGCAGTGCTAGGTCGGAGGTAAAAGAGACCCAGTACTTC.

Many counts were recorded for this clonotype. The rearrangement joins TRBV6-1 to TRBJ2-5; 7 nucleotides line up with TRBD2. CDR1 MNHNS and CDR2 SASEGT come from the germline V gene. V shed 4 bases, J shed 0 bases, and the junction held 5 bases outside the gene matches. This CDR3 spans 15 amino acids. The CDR3 sequence: CASSVGAGYQETQYF. The CDR3 DNA reads as TGTGCCAGCAGTGTCGGAGCGGGATACCAAGAGACCCAGTACTTC.

This clonotype was found many times. This rearrangement joins TRBV6-1 to TRBJ1-1, with D maybe TRBD1 (5 bases). Trimming pared 2 bases from V and 5 bases from J, leaving 9 bases between. This CDR3 contains 13 residues. Looked up from germline, CDR1 is MNHNS and CDR2 is SASEGT. The CDR3 region is CASSEQGRTEAFF. CDR3 nucleotide sequence: TGTGCCAGCAGTGAACAGGGACGAACTGAAGCTTTCTTT.

This clonotype was counted ten times or more. This chain joins TRBV20-1 and TRBJ1-2, with D maybe TRBD1 (6 bases). Trimming took off 6 bases at V and 4 bases at J, with 27 bases between the two ends. Germline V lookup: CDR1 DFQATT, CDR2 SNEGSKA (reference sequence). CDR3 size: 17 residues. Written as DNA, the CDR3 is TGCAGTGCCCCGCTTTCGGGTGGGGGCTCGCCCATCTATGGCTACACCTTC. Its translation is CSAPLSGGGSPIYGYTF.

In this sample, this clonotype turned up many times. The chain combines TRBV2 with TRBJ2-4; D unclear. Germline V gene sequence: CDR1 SNHLY, CDR2 FYNNEI. This CDR3 comprises 14 residues. With 4 bases removed from V and 0 bases from J, the gap between germline ends came to 7 bases. CDR3 residues: CASSVVLAKNIQYF. The CDR3, as DNA: TGTGCCAGCAGTGTCGTGCTAGCCAAAAACATTCAGTACTTC.

This CDR3 reads CASSISGTTNEKLFF. The CDR3 nucleotides are TGTGCCAGTAGTATCTCGGGAACAACTAATGAAAAACTGTTTTTT. The chain is built from TRBV19 and TRBJ1-4; the D is unclear. The CDR3 runs 15 residues. The germline V and J ends were trimmed by 3 bases and 0 bases, with 8 bases remaining between them. The germline V gene has CDR1 LNHDA and CDR2 SQIVND (reference sequence).

The chain has TRBV29-1 and TRBJ2-5; D ambiguous. Germline V CDR1 and CDR2: SQVTM, ANQGSEA. Trimming removed 2 bases from V and 4 bases from J, with 2 bases in between. CDR3 length: 10 amino acids. The CDR3 region has the DNA TGCAGCGTTGAACGAGAGACCCAGTACTTC. Protein: CSVERETQYF.

In its sample, this clonotype was seen many times. The rearrangement uses TRBV5-1 and TRBJ2-1, with 8 bases identical to TRBD2. This CDR3 comprises 14 residues. With 3 bases clipped from V and 5 bases from J, the junction kept 4 bases outside the gene matches. CDR1 is SGHRS and CDR2 is YFSETQ in the germline V gene. Here the CDR3 reads CASSSAGLDNEQFF. In DNA, the CDR3 is TGCGCCAGCAGCTCCGCGGGACTAGACAATGAGCAGTTCTTC.

The J gene is TRBJ2-7, the V gene TRBV6-1, with D possibly TRBD2 on 5 matching bases. From germline, CDR1 is MNHNS and CDR2 SASEGT. The CDR3 contains 14 residues. The V and J ends lost 4 bases and 0 bases respectively, with 10 bases between them. The CDR3 is CASSAPGFSYEQYF. The CDR3 region has the DNA TGTGCCAGCAGTGCTCCGGGGTTCTCCTACGAGCAGTACTTC.

This clonotype came up a few times. This rearrangement joins TRBV16 to TRBJ1-2, with no clear D. The CDR3 has 17 amino acids. Deletions cut 2 bases from V and 6 bases from J, with 22 bases between. Germline V gives CDR1 KGHSY, CDR2 FQNENV. The CDR3 loop reads CASSQILDGRSAHGYTF. In DNA, the CDR3 is TGTGCCAGCAGCCAAATTCTAGACGGTAGAAGCGCGCATGGCTACACCTTC.

The V gene is TRBV12-3 or TRBV12-4, the J gene TRBJ2-3; 8 bases match TRBD2. With 4 bases clipped from V and 4 bases from J, the junction kept 10 bases outside the gene matches. There are 16 residues in the CDR3. The CDR3 DNA follows: TGTGCCAGCAGTTCGCCCCTAGGACTAGCTGCAGATACGCAGTATTTT. This encodes CASSSPLGLAADTQYF.

This clonotype was seen only a few times. The rearrangement joins TRBV6-1 to TRBJ1-1; a possible D gene is TRBD1 (5 bases). The CDR3 sequence is 14 residues long. Germline V gene sequence: CDR1 MNHNS, CDR2 SASEGT. Trimming shortened V by 3 bases and J by 4 bases, and 12 bases separated the two germline ends. The CDR3 DNA sequence: TGTGCCAGCAGTGACTCGGGGGTCCTCACTGAAGCTTTCTTT. Translated, it gives CASSDSGVLTEAFF.

The J gene is TRBJ2-5, the V gene TRBV30, with TRBD2 matching over 10 bases. The length of the CDR3 is 13 residues. Trimming removed 3 bases from V and 5 bases from J; junction bases left unmatched: 3. Germline CDR1 GTSNPN, CDR2 SVGIG (reference sequence). CDR3 bases: TGTGCCTGGAGAGCGGGGGGGCACGAGACCCAGTACTTC. It yields the protein CAWRAGGHETQYF.

This chain links TRBV6-1 with TRBJ1-5; 7 nucleotides match TRBD1. The CDR3 extends over 15 amino acids. Germline assignment: CDR1 MNHNS and CDR2 SASEGT. V trimming: 6 bases; J trimming: 2 bases; junction bases outside the gene matches: 7. In DNA form, the CDR3 reads TGTGCCAGCAGCCCCGGACAGGCCGGCAATCAGCCCCAGCATTTT. This encodes CASSPGQAGNQPQHF.

This clonotype came up a few times. The chain carries TRBV20-1 and TRBJ2-1; D is possibly TRBD2 (5 bases). CDR1 and CDR2 from the germline V gene are DFQATT and SNEGSKA (reference sequence). This CDR3 spans 13 amino acids. V lost 5 bases, J lost 9 bases, and 17 bases lay in between. CDR3 DNA: TGCAGTGCTCGCTCCCCTCCGGGGAGTGAGCAGTTCTTC. Amino acid sequence: CSARSPPGSEQFF.

The CDR3 protein is CSVGAGRSNTGELFF. DNA of the CDR3: TGCAGCGTTGGAGCGGGCAGGTCGAACACCGGGGAGCTGTTTTTT. The genes are TRBV29-1 and TRBJ2-2, with D perhaps TRBD2 (6 bases). The CDR3 loop spans 15 amino acids. The ends were cut back, 4 bases at V and 0 bases at J, with 12 bases in the middle. Germline lookup yields CDR1 SQVTM and CDR2 ANQGSEA.